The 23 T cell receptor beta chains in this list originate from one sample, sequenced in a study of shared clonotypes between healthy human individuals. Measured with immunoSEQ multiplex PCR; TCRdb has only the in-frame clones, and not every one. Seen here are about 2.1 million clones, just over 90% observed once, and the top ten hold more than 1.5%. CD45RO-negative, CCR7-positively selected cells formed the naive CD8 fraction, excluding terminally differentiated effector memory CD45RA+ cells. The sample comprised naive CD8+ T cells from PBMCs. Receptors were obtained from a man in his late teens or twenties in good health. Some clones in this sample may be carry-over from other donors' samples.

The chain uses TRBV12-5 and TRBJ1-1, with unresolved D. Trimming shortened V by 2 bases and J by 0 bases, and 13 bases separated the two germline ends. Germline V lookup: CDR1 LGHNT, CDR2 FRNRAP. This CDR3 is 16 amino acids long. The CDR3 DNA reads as TGTGCTAGTGGTTTGTCAATGGGAAGAATGAACACTGAAGCTTTCTTT. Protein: CASGLSMGRMNTEAFF.

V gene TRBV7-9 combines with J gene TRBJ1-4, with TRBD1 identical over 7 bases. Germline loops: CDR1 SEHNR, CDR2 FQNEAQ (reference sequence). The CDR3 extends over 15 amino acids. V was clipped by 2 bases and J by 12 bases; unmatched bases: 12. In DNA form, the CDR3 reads TGTGCCAGCAGCTTAAGGGACAGCTCAAAGCCTGAACTGTTTTTT. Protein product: CASSLRDSSKPELFF.

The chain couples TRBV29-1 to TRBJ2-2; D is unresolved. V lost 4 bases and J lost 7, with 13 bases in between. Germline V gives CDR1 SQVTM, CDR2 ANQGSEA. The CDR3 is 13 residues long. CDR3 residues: CSVGSLKGGELFF. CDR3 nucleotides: TGCAGCGTTGGGTCCCTAAAGGGCGGGGAGCTGTTTTTT.

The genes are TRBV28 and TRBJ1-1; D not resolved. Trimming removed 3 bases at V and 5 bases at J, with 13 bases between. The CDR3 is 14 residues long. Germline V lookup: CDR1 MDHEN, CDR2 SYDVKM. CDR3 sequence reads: CASSFGRGPTEAFF. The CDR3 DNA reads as TGTGCCAGCAGTTTCGGCAGAGGGCCGACTGAAGCTTTCTTT.

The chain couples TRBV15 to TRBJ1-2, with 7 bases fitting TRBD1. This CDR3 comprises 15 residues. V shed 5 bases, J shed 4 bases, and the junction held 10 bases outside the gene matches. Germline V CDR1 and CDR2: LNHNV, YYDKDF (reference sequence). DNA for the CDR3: TGTGCCACCAGCGTTACAGGGGAGGGATTCTATGGCTACACCTTC. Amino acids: CATSVTGEGFYGYTF.

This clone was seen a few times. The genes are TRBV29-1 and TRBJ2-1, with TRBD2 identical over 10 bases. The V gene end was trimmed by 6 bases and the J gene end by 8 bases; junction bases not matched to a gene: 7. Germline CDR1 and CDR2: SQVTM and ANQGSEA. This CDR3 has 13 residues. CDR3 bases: TGCAGCGTCCTAGCGGGAGCTGCCTATGAGCAGTTCTTC. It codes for CSVLAGAAYEQFF.

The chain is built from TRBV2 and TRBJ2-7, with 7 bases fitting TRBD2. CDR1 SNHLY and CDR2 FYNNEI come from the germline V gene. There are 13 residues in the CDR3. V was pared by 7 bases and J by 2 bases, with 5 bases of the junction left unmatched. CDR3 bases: TGTGCCAGCACCGGCGGGAGAACCTACGAGCAGTACTTC. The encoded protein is CASTGGRTYEQYF.

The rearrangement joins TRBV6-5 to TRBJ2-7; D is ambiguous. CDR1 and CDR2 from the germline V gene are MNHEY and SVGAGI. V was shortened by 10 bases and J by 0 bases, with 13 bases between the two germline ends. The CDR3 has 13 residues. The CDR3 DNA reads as TGTGCCACCCTCGACTGGAGCTCCTACGAGCAGTACTTC. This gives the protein CATLDWSSYEQYF.

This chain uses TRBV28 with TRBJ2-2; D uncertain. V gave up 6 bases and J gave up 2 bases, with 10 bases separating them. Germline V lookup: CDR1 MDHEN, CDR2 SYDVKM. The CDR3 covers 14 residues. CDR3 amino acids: CASRPHTNTGELFF. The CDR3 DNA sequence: TGTGCCAGCAGACCGCACACAAACACCGGGGAGCTGTTTTTT.

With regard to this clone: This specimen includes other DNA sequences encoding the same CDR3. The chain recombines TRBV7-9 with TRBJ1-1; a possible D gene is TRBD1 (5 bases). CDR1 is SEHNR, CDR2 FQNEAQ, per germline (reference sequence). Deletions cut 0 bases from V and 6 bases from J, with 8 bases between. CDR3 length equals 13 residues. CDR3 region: CASSLAGTAEAFF. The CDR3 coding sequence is TGTGCCAGCAGCTTAGCGGGGACCGCTGAAGCTTTCTTT.

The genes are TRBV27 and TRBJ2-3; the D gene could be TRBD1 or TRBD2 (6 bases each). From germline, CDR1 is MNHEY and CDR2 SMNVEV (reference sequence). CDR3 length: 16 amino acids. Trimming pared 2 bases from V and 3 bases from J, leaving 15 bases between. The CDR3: CASSLSPGAWTDTQYF. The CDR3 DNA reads TGTGCCAGCAGTTTAAGTCCGGGGGCGTGGACAGATACGCAGTATTTT.

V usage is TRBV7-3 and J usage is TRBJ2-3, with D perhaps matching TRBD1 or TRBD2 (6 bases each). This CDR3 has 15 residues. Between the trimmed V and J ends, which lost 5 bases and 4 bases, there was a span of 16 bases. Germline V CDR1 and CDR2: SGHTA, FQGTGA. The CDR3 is CASSPSGGGPDTQYF. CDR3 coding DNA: TGTGCCAGCAGCCCCTCAGGAGGGGGGCCAGATACGCAGTATTTT.

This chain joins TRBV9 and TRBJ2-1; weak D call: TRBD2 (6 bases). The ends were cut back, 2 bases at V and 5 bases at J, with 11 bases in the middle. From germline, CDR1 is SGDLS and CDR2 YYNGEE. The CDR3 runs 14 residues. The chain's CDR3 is CASSVRGTDNEQFF. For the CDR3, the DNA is TGTGCCAGCAGCGTCCGCGGGACCGACAATGAGCAGTTCTTC.

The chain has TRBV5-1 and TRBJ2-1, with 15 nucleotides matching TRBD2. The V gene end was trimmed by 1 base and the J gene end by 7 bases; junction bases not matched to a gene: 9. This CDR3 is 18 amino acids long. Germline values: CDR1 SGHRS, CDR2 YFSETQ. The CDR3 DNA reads TGCGCCAGCAGCTTGTGGGGACTAGCGGGAGGAGGTAGTAATGAGCAGTTCTTC. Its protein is CASSLWGLAGGGSNEQFF.

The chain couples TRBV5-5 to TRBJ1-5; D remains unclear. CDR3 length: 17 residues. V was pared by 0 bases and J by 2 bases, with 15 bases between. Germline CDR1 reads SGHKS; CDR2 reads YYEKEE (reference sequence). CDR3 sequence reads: CASSLGQIPSRNQPQHF. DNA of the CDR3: TGTGCCAGCAGCTTGGGCCAGATCCCTTCTCGCAATCAGCCCCAGCATTTT. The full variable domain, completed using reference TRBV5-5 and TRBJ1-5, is DAGVTQSPTHLIKTRGQQVTLRCSPISGHKSVSWYQQVLGQGPQFIFQYYEKEERGRGNFPDRFSARQFPNYSSELNVNALLLGDSALYLCASSLGQIPSRNQPQHFGDGTRLSIL.

CDR3 DNA sequence: TGTGCCAGCATCCCCACCTGGGGGTCCTACGAGCAGTACTTC. It translates to CASIPTWGSYEQYF. The J gene is TRBJ2-7, the V gene TRBV28; D assignment may be TRBD1 or TRBD2 (5 bases each). The V end lost 7 bases, the J end lost 1 base, and 14 bases lay between the germline ends. CDR3 size: 14 residues. The V gene's germline CDR1 is MDHEN and CDR2 SYDVKM.

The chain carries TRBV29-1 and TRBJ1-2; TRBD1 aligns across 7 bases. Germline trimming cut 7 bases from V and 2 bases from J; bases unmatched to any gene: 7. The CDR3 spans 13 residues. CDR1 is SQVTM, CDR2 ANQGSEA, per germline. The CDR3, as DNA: TGCAGCGCGCCCGACAGGGCAAACTATGGCTACACCTTC. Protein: CSAPDRANYGYTF.

CDR3 DNA sequence: TGTGCCAGCAGCTTAGGGCCGGGACCGTACTCTGGAAACACCATATATTTT. Translation gives CASSLGPGPYSGNTIYF. This chain links TRBV7-2 with TRBJ1-3, with TRBD1 as a possible D gene (5 bases). CDR1 is SGHTA, CDR2 FQGNSA, per germline. The CDR3 has 17 amino acids. Trimming pared 1 base from V and 0 bases from J, leaving 13 bases between.

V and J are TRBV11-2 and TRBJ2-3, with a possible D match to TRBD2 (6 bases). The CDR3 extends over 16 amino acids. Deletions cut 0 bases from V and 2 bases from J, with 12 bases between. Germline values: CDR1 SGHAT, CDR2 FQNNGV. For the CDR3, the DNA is TGTGCCAGCAGCTTAGAGTATGTGGGACTCACAGATACGCAGTATTTT. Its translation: CASSLEYVGLTDTQYF.

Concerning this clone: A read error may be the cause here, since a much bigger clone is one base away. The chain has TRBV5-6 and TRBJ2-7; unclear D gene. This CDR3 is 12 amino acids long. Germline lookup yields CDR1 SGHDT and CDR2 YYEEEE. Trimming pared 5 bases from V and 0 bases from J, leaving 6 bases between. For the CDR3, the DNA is TGTGCCAGCAGTTGGAGCTCCTACGAGCAGTACTTC. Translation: CASSWSSYEQYF.

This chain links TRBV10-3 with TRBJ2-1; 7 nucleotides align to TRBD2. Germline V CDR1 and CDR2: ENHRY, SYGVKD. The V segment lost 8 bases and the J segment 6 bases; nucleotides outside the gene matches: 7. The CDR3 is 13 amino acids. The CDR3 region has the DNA TGTGCCATCCTTATGGGAGGGGCCAATGAGCAGTTCTTC. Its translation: CAILMGGANEQFF.

CDR3 bases: TGCAGCGTTGAGTGGTGGAATGAGCAGTTCTTC. This translates into CSVEWWNEQFF. This sequence joins TRBV29-1 and TRBJ2-1; no definite D call. Trimming shortened V by 3 bases and J by 7 bases, and 7 bases separated the two germline ends. This CDR3 is 11 amino acids long. CDR1 and CDR2 from the germline V gene are SQVTM and ANQGSEA.

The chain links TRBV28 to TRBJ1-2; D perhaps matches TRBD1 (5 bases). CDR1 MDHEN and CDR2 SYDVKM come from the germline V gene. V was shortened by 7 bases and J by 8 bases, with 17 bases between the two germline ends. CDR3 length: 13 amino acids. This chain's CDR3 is CASIGALTGGYTF. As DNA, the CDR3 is TGTGCCAGCATCGGGGCCCTCACCGGGGGCTACACCTTC.